This T cell receptor beta chain originates from a study of cytomegalovirus exposure and HLA in healthy donors. Study at large: HLA-typed donors were the source of around 85 million unique TCRs held in an early data release.

Remarks on this clone: Other DNA sequences within the sample encode an identical CDR3.

Primers included in the PCR were 60 Vbeta and 13 Jbeta primers. The repertoire was sequenced with immunoSEQ multiplex PCR; TCRdb's copy has only in-frame clones and lacks some. This listing includes around 190,000 clones. This sequence was found in a woman aged 25 to 45 in good health and CMV-seropositive. Sample: PBMCs.

The CDR3 nucleotides read TGCGCCAGCAGCTTCGGGGAGACCCAGTACTTC. It encodes CASSFGETQYF. The genes are TRBV5-1 and TRBJ2-5, with no clear D. This CDR3 is built from 11 residues. Trimming left V 2 bases short and J 5 bases short, with 4 bases between. Germline values: CDR1 SGHRS, CDR2 YFSETQ.